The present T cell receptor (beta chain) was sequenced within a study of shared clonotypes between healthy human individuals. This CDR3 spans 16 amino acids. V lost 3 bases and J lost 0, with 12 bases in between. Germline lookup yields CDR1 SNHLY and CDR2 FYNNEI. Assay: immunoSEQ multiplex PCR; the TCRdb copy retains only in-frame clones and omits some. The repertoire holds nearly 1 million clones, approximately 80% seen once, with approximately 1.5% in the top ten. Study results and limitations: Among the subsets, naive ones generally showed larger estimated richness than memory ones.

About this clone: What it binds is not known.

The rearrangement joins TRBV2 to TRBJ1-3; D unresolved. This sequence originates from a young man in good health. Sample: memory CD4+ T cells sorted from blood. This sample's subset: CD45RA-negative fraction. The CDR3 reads CASSDQPGSSGNTIYF. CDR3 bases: TGTGCCAGCAGTGATCAGCCCGGAAGCTCTGGAAACACCATATATTTT.